This TCR beta chain was captured in a study of cytomegalovirus exposure and HLA in healthy donors. About the study: Around 85 million unique TCRs from HLA-typed donors were held in an early data release. Study conclusions and caveats: The study carried out a later analysis of TCR beta sequences. It associated roughly 17,000 of them with specific HLA alleles at a false discovery rate of 0.05. The authors later found HLA-associated TCR beta chains more clonally expanded than equally common others.

Turning to this clone: What it binds is not known.

The primer mix had 60 Vbeta and 13 Jbeta primers. Some clones are missing from TCRdb's copy, which holds only in-frame ones; the method was immunoSEQ multiplex PCR. In the table there are about 94,000 clones, 70% to 85% of which are singletons. The CDR3 is made up of 14 amino acids. CDR1 is MNHNY, CDR2 SVGAGI, per germline (reference sequence). V was shortened by 2 bases and J by 0 bases, with 7 bases between the two germline ends. Nobody recorded the CMV serostatus of this donor. The clonotype originates from a human donor in good health. The material sequenced was PBMCs. The rearrangement joins TRBV6-6 to TRBJ1-1; tentative D call: TRBD1 (5 bases). CDR3 loop: CASSYGALNTEAFF. As DNA, the CDR3 is TGTGCCAGCAGTTACGGGGCGCTGAACACTGAAGCTTTCTTT.